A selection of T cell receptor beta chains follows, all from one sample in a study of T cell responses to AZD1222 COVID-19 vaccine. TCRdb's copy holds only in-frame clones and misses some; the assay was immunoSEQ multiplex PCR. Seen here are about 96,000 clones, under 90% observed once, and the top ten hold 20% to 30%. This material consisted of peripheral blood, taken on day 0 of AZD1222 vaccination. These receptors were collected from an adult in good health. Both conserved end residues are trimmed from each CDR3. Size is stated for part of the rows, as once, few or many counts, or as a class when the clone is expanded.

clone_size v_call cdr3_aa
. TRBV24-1 ATSDPPGTENTGELF
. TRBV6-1 ASSEGHLSIYEQY
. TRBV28 ASSLEQGRGYT
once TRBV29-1 SVGFTGVEQY
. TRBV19 ASIPRPGANVLT
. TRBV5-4 ASSPGGPDRYEQY
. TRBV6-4 ASKVRVSPLH
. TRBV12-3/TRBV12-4 ASSWDSGNTIY
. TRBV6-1 ASSEGTTGSEQY
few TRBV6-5 ASSFDDGSSYEQY
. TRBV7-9 ASSPVWLETQY
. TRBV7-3 ASSPLEAAPRGETQY
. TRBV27 ASSPQGLGGYT
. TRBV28 ASSFLSGTGENQPQH
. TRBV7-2 ASSLVFAGVGYNEQF
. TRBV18 ASSPDRGSYT
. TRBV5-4 ASRPGLAATDTQY
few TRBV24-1 ATSVTGRPYNEQF
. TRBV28 ASNGAAPGELF
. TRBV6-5 ASSYSTRGDTQY
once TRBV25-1 ASSVPSTGNTGELF
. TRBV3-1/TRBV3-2 ASSAASPINSPLH
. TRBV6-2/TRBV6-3 ASSVRDTVYEQY
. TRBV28 ASSPPTSTGVNEQF
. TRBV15 ATSNLGEQY
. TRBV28 ASSPPTGGVYGYT
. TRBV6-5 ASSRATSGSTWQY
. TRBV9 ASSPRGGRQETQY